This T cell receptor beta chain was sequenced for a study of Ad26.COV2.S vaccination and SARS-CoV-2 variants. As for treatment: 15 to 20 received Ad26.COV2.S at low or high dose, single or two shots; a few received placebo; per-sample allocation not given. On day 63 after the first injection, vaccine and placebo recipients gave samples. Boston provided a donor who was an adult aged 18-55 years. About this clone itself: The antigen is unknown.

Study results and limitations: Spike-specific TCR breadth ran higher among vaccine recipients than placebo recipients. The TCR breadth and depth analyses may have understated or missed part of the total T cell responses.

TCRdb's table, derived via immunoSEQ multiplex PCR, lists solely in-frame clones and lacks some. This table has more than 300,000 clones, around 90% appearing once. The receptor was derived from a person between 18 and 60 years old who received the Ad26.COV2.S COVID-19 vaccine or a placebo. Here the sequenced sample was peripheral blood, taken in a trial of Ad26.COV2.S vaccine versus placebo.

The DNA of the CDR3 is TGTGCCAGCTCACTCCCGATATCCAACGAGCAGTACTTC. Translating gives CASSLPISNEQYF. This rearrangement joins TRBV18 to TRBJ2-7; D not certain. Germline CDR1 KGHSH, CDR2 LQKENI. V lost 4 bases and J lost 5, with 12 bases in between. The CDR3 runs to 13 residues.